Below are 25 T cell receptor beta chains sequenced from a single sample in a study of control samples from healthy donors and cancer patients. Sequencing used immunoSEQ multiplex PCR; TCRdb keeps in-frame clones, though not all of them. The profile shows 75,000 to 95,000 clones, roughly 93% of them singletons. Sequenced material: blood. These receptors all stem from a woman in her thirties in good health.

CDR3 amino acids: CASSWDTQNTEAFF. In nucleotides, the CDR3 is TGCGCCAGCAGCTGGGACACACAGAACACTGAAGCTTTCTTT. The V gene is TRBV5-1, the J gene TRBJ1-1, with a tentative D call TRBD1 (6 bases). Per germline, CDR1 SGHRS and CDR2 YFSETQ. V lost 3 bases, J lost 1 base, and 10 bases lay in between. This CDR3 has 14 amino acids.

The chain couples TRBV2 to TRBJ1-3; no definite D call. The CDR3 has 14 amino acids. CDR1 is SNHLY, CDR2 FYNNEI, per germline. The V gene lost 6 bases and the J gene lost 7 bases, with 16 bases spanning the gap. The CDR3, as DNA: TGTGCCAGCAGCCTCGACACGATCGGGAACACCATATATTTT. Its translation is CASSLDTIGNTIYF. The variable domain in full, completed from reference TRBV2 and TRBJ1-3, reads EPEVTQTPSHQVTQMGQEVILRCVPISNHLYFYWYRQILGQKVEFLVSFYNNEISEKSEIFDDQFSVERPDGSNFTLKIRSTKLEDSAMYFCASSLDTIGNTIYFGEGSWLTVV.

The chain recombines TRBV20-1 with TRBJ2-7; D is tentatively TRBD1 or TRBD2 (6 bases each). CDR1 is DFQATT and CDR2 is SNEGSKA in the germline V gene (reference sequence). The CDR3 is made up of 11 amino acids. V was shortened by 7 bases and J by 2 bases, with 9 bases between the two germline ends. The CDR3 spells CSGGDTYEQYF. In nucleotides, the CDR3 is TGCAGTGGGGGGGACACCTACGAGCAGTACTTC.

This clone has a single count. The chain combines TRBV6-6 with TRBJ1-6; D gene ambiguous. Deletions cut 5 bases from V and 10 bases from J, with 9 bases between. The CDR3 has 12 residues. From germline, CDR1 is MNHNY and CDR2 SVGAGI (reference sequence). The CDR3 loop is CASSPPISPLHF. The CDR3 DNA reads TGTGCCAGCAGTCCACCGATATCACCCCTCCACTTT.

The chain carries TRBV19 and TRBJ1-2, with a weak D call TRBD1 (5 bases). V was trimmed by 3 bases and J by 2 bases, leaving 16 bases between them. CDR1 and CDR2 (germline): LNHDA, SQIVND (reference sequence). The CDR3 has 16 residues. CDR3 protein: CASSMGRLGPNYGYTF. CDR3 coding DNA: TGTGCCAGTAGTATGGGACGCCTAGGGCCCAACTATGGCTACACCTTC.

A single count supports this clone. The chain carries TRBV6-5 and TRBJ2-7; D is unclear. Trimming took off 2 bases at V and 1 base at J, with 9 bases between the two ends. CDR1 is MNHEY, CDR2 SVGAGI, per germline. The CDR3 is 14 residues long. CDR3 residues: CASSYRVGSYEQYF. The CDR3 coding sequence is TGTGCCAGCAGTTACAGGGTTGGGTCCTACGAGCAGTACTTC.

The V and J genes are TRBV7-9 and TRBJ1-1; D is unclear. The CDR3 extends over 14 amino acids. V dropped 5 bases and J dropped 3 bases, with 13 bases sitting between them. Per the germline V gene, CDR1 is SEHNR and CDR2 is FQNEAQ (reference sequence). This chain's CDR3 is CASSPVERYTEAFF. The CDR3 nucleotides read TGTGCCAGCAGCCCAGTGGAGCGATACACTGAAGCTTTCTTT.

V usage is TRBV27 and J usage is TRBJ1-6; 10 positions match TRBD1. From germline, CDR1 is MNHEY and CDR2 SMNVEV (reference sequence). V shed 5 bases and J 9 bases; nucleotides not matched to a gene: 7. The CDR3 has 15 residues. The CDR3 is CASSRQTGGTSPLHF. CDR3 DNA sequence: TGTGCCAGCAGTCGTCAGACAGGGGGCACTTCACCCCTCCACTTT.

The chain couples TRBV5-1 to TRBJ1-2, with TRBD1 identical over 8 bases. After removal of 0 bases from V and 4 bases from J, the junction contained 5 bases not matched to a gene. This CDR3 has 15 residues. Germline CDR1 SGHRS, CDR2 YFSETQ. The CDR3 bases are TGCGCCAGCAGCTTGGTGGACAGGGATTCCTATGGCTACACCTTC. It translates to CASSLVDRDSYGYTF. Variable domain in full (rest from reference TRBV5-1 and TRBJ1-2): KAGVTQTPRYLIKTRGQQVTLSCSPISGHRSVSWYQQTPGQGLQFLFEYFSETQRNKGNFPGRFSGRQFSNSRSEMNVSTLELGDSALYLCASSLVDRDSYGYTFGSGTRLTVV.

This chain uses TRBV18 with TRBJ2-2; 7 bases agree with TRBD1. Germline trimming cut 3 bases from V and 1 base from J; bases unmatched to any gene: 5. Germline V gene data show CDR1 as KGHSH and CDR2 as LQKENI. This CDR3 contains 16 residues. This CDR3 reads CASSPAGTVNTGELFF. The CDR3 DNA reads as TGTGCCAGCTCACCCGCCGGGACAGTGAACACCGGGGAGCTGTTTTTT.

The rearrangement joins TRBV19 to TRBJ2-1; 12 positions agree with TRBD2. From germline, CDR1 is LNHDA and CDR2 SQIVND (reference sequence). CDR3 length: 19 residues. The V segment lost 4 bases and the J segment 3 bases; nucleotides outside the gene matches: 13. DNA for the CDR3: TGTGCCAGTAGTACCAGGGCCAGACTAGCGGGAGTTGGCTACAATGAGCAGTTCTTC. Protein product: CASSTRARLAGVGYNEQFF. Full variable domain (missing parts from reference TRBV19 and TRBJ2-1): DGGITQSPKYLFRKEGQNVTLSCEQNLNHDAMYWYRQDPGQGLRLIYYSQIVNDFQKGDIAEGYSVSREKKESFPLTVTSAQKNPTAFYLCASSTRARLAGVGYNEQFFGPGTRLTVL.

The gene calls are TRBV12-5 and TRBJ2-1; maybe TRBD2 (6 bases). Germline CDR1 reads LGHNT; CDR2 reads FRNRAP. This CDR3 region has 14 residues. V was clipped by 5 bases and J by 4 bases, with 12 bases between them. CDR3 loop: CASGPPGLYNEQFF. The DNA for the CDR3 is TGTGCTAGTGGTCCGCCGGGACTTTACAATGAGCAGTTCTTC.

The V call is TRBV12-3 or TRBV12-4, the J call TRBJ2-3; D is possibly TRBD2 (6 bases). V was cut by 7 bases and J by 8 bases, with 16 bases left in between. This CDR3 contains 13 residues. The CDR3, as DNA: TGTGCCAGCACCTTAGGTCTAGCGTCTACGCAGTATTTT. Translating it yields CASTLGLASTQYF.

The rearrangement joins TRBV3-1 (or the pseudogene TRBV3-2) to TRBJ2-2, with D unclear. V was trimmed by 1 base and J by 4 bases, leaving 7 bases between them. Germline V gene data show CDR1 as LGHDT and CDR2 as YNNKEL (reference sequence). The CDR3 is made up of 14 amino acids. The CDR3 nucleotides read TGTGCCAGCAGCCAAGGTTGGCTCACCGGGGAGCTGTTTTTT. Protein product: CASSQGWLTGELFF.

The gene calls are TRBV28 and TRBJ1-6; D remains ambiguous. In germline, CDR1 is MDHEN, CDR2 SYDVKM. V gave up 3 bases and J gave up 8 bases, with 5 bases separating them. The CDR3 consists of 12 residues. The CDR3 loop reads CASSLVYSPLHF. Written as DNA, the CDR3 is TGTGCCAGCAGTTTGGTTTATTCACCCCTCCACTTT.

V usage is TRBV12-3 or TRBV12-4 and J usage is TRBJ2-1; D is ambiguous. This CDR3 region has 12 residues. Trimming removed 2 bases from V and 6 bases from J, with 5 bases in between. The CDR3 is CASSLSGNEQFF. The CDR3 region has the DNA TGTGCCAGCAGTTTATCAGGCAATGAGCAGTTCTTC.

The chain joins TRBV19 to TRBJ1-5, with 8 bases matching TRBD1. Germline-derived CDR1 and CDR2 are LNHDA and SQIVND (reference sequence). This CDR3 is 17 amino acids long. Germline trimming cut 4 bases from V and 0 bases from J; bases unmatched to any gene: 8. CDR3 amino acids: CASSRTDRGLSNQPQHF. As DNA, the CDR3 is TGTGCCAGTAGTAGGACCGACAGGGGCCTTAGCAATCAGCCCCAGCATTTT.

CDR3 protein: CASSLHGTGGYGYTF. As DNA, the CDR3 is TGTGCCAGCAGCCTACATGGGACAGGGGGCTATGGCTACACCTTC. This chain connects TRBV27 to TRBJ1-2; TRBD1 matches 11 bases. Germline V gives CDR1 MNHEY, CDR2 SMNVEV (reference sequence). The trim removed 6 bases at V and 4 bases at J, leaving 7 bases unmatched. The length of the CDR3 is 15 residues.

The rearrangement joins TRBV24-1 to TRBJ2-5, with no clear D. Germline CDR1 is KGHDR and CDR2 is SFDVKD. The CDR3 has 12 amino acids. V was clipped by 3 bases and J by 3 bases, with 4 bases between them. The CDR3 protein is CATSDGKETQYF. CDR3 in DNA: TGTGCCACCAGTGATGGTAAAGAGACCCAGTACTTC.

The chain combines TRBV7-9 with TRBJ2-5; D not certain. The CDR3 covers 14 residues. Germline V gene sequence: CDR1 SEHNR, CDR2 FQNEAQ (reference sequence). Trimming took off 4 bases at V and 2 bases at J, with 11 bases between the two ends. The CDR3 region has the DNA TGTGCCAGCAGCTCTAGTTCTTGGCAAGAGACCCAGTACTTC. Protein sequence: CASSSSSWQETQYF.

This clone was found once. The CDR3 spells CASSRDRNYSPLHF. CDR3 DNA sequence: TGTGCCAGCAGCCGGGACAGAAACTATTCACCCCTCCACTTT. The chain couples TRBV2 to TRBJ1-6, with 7 bases identical to TRBD1. The germline V gene has CDR1 SNHLY and CDR2 FYNNEI. Trimming took 6 bases from V and 8 from J; bases not matched to a gene: 7. CDR3 length: 14 amino acids.

The chain carries TRBV27 and TRBJ2-1; 13 nucleotides line up with TRBD2. This CDR3 is built from 16 residues. With 6 bases clipped from V and 6 bases from J, the junction kept 8 bases outside the gene matches. CDR1 and CDR2 (germline): MNHEY, SMNVEV (reference sequence). For the CDR3, the DNA is TGTGCCAGCAGGCCTAGGACTAGCGGGAGTCTCAATGAGCAGTTCTTC. Translation: CASRPRTSGSLNEQFF.

The J gene is TRBJ1-5, the V gene TRBV16; D remains unclear. This CDR3 has 14 residues. CDR1 and CDR2 from the germline V gene are KGHSY and FQNENV. V was pared by 2 bases and J by 0 bases, with 5 bases between. In DNA form, the CDR3 reads TGTGCCAGCAGCCAAACCGATAGCAATCAGCCCCAGCATTTT. Translated: CASSQTDSNQPQHF.

V is TRBV29-1 and J is TRBJ1-2, with D maybe TRBD1 (5 bases). This CDR3 has 14 amino acids. V was clipped by 4 bases and J by 4 bases, with 16 bases between them. CDR1 and CDR2 from the germline V gene are SQVTM and ANQGSEA. CDR3 nucleotide sequence: TGCAGCGTTGTCCCCGCGACAGATCCCTATGGCTACACCTTC. Translating gives CSVVPATDPYGYTF.

This clone was seen just once. The chain joins TRBV5-4 to TRBJ2-2, with D tentatively TRBD1 (6 bases). This CDR3 has 18 amino acids. The germline V gene has CDR1 SGHNT and CDR2 YYREEE (reference sequence). V shed 0 bases and J shed 4 bases, with 19 bases lying between them. The CDR3 reads CASSLDSYRPGATGELFF. The CDR3 coding sequence is TGTGCCAGCAGCTTGGATTCTTACCGGCCAGGGGCCACCGGGGAGCTGTTTTTT.